This T cell receptor beta chain stems from a study of CD8+ T cells in alopecia areata. Sequencing used cDNA as its template, made by extracting RNA and reverse transcribing it. Libraries were prepared by immunoSEQ multiplex PCR; TCRdb keeps only in-frame clonotypes and omits some of them. The sample includes about 200,000 clones, more than 45% seen only once; the top ten take around 0.44%. Study-wide findings and caveats: Mice showed clearer TCR sharing than patients did, a gap that was possibly HLA-related.

As concerns this clone: The antigen is undetermined.

This clonotype was obtained from a human donor with alopecia areata. The sample consisted of CD4+ T cells sorted from blood, taken at week 0.

The CDR3 protein is CASSTGQLLYGYTF. The CDR3 DNA follows: TGTGCCAGCAGCACCGGACAGCTCCTCTATGGCTACACCTTC. V gene TRBV5-6 combines with J gene TRBJ1-2; D perhaps matches TRBD1 (6 bases). The germline V gene encodes CDR1 SGHDT and CDR2 YYEEEE. CDR3 length: 14 residues. The germline V and J ends were trimmed by 4 bases and 4 bases, with 14 bases remaining between them.